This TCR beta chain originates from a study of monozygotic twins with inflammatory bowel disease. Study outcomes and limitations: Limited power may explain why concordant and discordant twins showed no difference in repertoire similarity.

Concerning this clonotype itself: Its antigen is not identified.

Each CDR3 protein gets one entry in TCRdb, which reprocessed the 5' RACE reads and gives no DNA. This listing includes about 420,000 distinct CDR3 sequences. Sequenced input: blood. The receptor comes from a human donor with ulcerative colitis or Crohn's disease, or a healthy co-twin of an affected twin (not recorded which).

The CDR3 is CATSRERAANTEAFF. The chain uses TRBV15 and TRBJ1-1. This CDR3 region has 15 residues. CDR1 is LNHNV, CDR2 YYDKDF, per germline (reference sequence).